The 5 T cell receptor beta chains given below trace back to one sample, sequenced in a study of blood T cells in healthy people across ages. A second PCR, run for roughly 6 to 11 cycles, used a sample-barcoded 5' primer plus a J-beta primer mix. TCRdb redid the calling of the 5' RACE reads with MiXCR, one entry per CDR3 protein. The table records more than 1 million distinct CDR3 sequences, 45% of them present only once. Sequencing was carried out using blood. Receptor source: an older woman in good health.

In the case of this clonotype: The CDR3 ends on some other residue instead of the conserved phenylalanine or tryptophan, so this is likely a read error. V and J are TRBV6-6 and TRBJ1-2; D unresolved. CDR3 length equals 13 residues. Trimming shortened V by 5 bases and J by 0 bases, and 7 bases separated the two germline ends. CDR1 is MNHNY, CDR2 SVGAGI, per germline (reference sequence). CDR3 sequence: CASSHTANYGYTV. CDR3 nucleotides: TGTGCCAGCAGTCACACAGCTAACTATGGCTACACCGTC.

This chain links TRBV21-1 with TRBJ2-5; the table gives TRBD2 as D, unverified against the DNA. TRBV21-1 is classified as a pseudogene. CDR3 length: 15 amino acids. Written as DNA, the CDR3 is TGTGCCAGCAGCAAAGATCGGATCCCGCGGAGGGAGCAGTACTTC. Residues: CASSKDRIPRREQYF.

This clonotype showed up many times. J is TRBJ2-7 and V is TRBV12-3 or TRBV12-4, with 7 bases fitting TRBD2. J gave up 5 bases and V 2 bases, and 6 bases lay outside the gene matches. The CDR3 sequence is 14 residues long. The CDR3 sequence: CASSLFSLADEQYF. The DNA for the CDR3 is TGTGCCAGCAGTTTATTTAGTCTAGCGGACGAGCAGTACTTC.

CDR3 sequence reads: CAISESPSGTSYEQYF. In nucleotides, the CDR3 is TGTGCCATCAGTGAGAGCCCAAGCGGGACGTCCTACGAGCAGTACTTC. The chain recombines TRBV10-3 with TRBJ2-7; 7 nucleotides match TRBD2. Germline V gene lookup returns CDR1 ENHRY and CDR2 SYGVKD. J gave up 1 base and V 2 bases, and 8 bases lay outside the gene matches. CDR3 length: 16 amino acids.

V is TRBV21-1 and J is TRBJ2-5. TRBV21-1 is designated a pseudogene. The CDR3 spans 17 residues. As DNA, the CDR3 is TGTGCCAGCAGCCCGCCGCGGATACCGAAGACAAAAGAGACCCAGTACTTC. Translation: CASSPPRIPKTKETQYF.